One TCR beta chain is described in this entry. This entry belongs to a study of control samples from healthy donors and cancer patients. The CDR3 spans 15 residues. Deletions cut 5 bases from V and 8 bases from J, with 19 bases between. The germline gives CDR1 SGHVS, CDR2 FQNEAQ. Sequenced by immunoSEQ multiplex PCR; TCRdb stores in-frame clones only, minus some. The repertoire holds about 120,000 clones, with approximately 90% as singletons. The material sequenced was blood. The sequence was obtained from a woman between 65 and 79 years old in good health. The chain links TRBV7-8 to TRBJ2-1; weak D call: TRBD2 (6 bases). This CDR3 reads CASSERTTASDEQFF. For the CDR3, the DNA is TGTGCCAGCAGCGAACGGACTACGGCATCCGATGAGCAGTTCTTC.